This T cell receptor beta chain was recorded in a study of OX40 agonist ivuxolimab in advanced cancers. The overall study: The group had a mean age of approximately 60 years, ranged from roughly 23 to 85, and was 80% to 90% male.

General study findings and limits: Among the lowest levels of clonal expansion were found in partial responders at 0.1-3.0 mg/kg. Normalized T-cell clonal expansion was also low in some nonresponders. No determination was made of the antigen specificity of the expanded peripheral T cells.

This table comes from immunoSEQ multiplex PCR, and its TCRdb copy is limited to in-frame clones, with some not included. Seen here are 68,000 or so clones, about 91% observed once, and the top ten hold 0.85% to 1.2%. With respect to this clone: Its antigen is still unknown.

V lost 7 bases and J 8 bases, leaving 11 bases between the germline ends. The CDR3 consists of 11 residues. Germline CDR1 and CDR2: MNHEY and SVGAGI. This TCR was recovered from an adult with an advanced solid tumor such as melanoma, head and neck, liver or kidney cancer. This chain connects TRBV6-5 to TRBJ1-2, with unresolved D. The sequencing here drew on CD4+ or CD8+ T cells sorted from blood, taken in a trial of the OX40 agonist ivuxolimab. CDR3 bases: TGTGCCAGCACTTCTGGGCGGGGCTACACCTTC. It is translated as CASTSGRGYTF.